Reported below is one T cell receptor beta chain. What it binds is not known. TCR beta cDNA came from approximately 540 ng total RNA, primed with a constant-region primer. Three nested multiplex PCR rounds, a slightly modified ARM-PCR, produced the libraries for TCR beta. TCRdb independently ran MiXCR on the multiplex PCR reads; one entry per CDR3 protein. The sample holds hundreds of thousands of distinct CDR3 sequences, around three fifths seen once. This specimen comes from a study of tumor-infiltrating lymphocytes in primary liver carcinoma. The study extracted blood RNA from unsorted whole blood and also extracted germline DNA. Study outcomes and limitations: Comparison of CD4+ and CD8+ repertoires was precluded by bulk unsorted samples.

Sequencing used peripheral blood. This receptor was taken from a woman aged 25 to 39 with primary liver carcinoma and hepatitis B virus infection.

The CDR3 bases are TGTGCCGGGAGGACAGGGGGTCATAATGAGCAGTTCTTC. As protein: CAGRTGGHNEQFF. The chain carries TRBV7-9 and TRBJ2-1, with TRBD1 identical over 10 bases. Germline V gene lookup returns CDR1 SEHNR and CDR2 FQNEAQ (reference sequence). The CDR3 covers 13 residues. V was clipped by 11 bases and J by 7 bases; unmatched bases: 8.